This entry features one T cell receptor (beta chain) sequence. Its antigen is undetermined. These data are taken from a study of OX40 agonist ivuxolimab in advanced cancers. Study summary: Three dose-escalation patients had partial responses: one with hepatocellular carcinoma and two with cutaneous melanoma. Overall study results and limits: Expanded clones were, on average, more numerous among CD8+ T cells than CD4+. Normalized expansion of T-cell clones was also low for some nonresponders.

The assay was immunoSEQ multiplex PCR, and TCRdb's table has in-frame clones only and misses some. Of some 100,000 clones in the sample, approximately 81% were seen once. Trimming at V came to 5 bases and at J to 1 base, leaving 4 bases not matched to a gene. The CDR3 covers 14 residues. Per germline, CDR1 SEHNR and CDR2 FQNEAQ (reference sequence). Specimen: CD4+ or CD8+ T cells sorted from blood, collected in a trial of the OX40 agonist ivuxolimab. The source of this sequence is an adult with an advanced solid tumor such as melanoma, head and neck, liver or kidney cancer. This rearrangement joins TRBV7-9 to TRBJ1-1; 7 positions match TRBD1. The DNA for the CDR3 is TGTGCCAGCAGCCTGCAGGGGGGGAACACTGAAGCTTTCTTT. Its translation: CASSLQGGNTEAFF.